This T cell receptor (beta chain) was retrieved from a study of prognosis after radiotherapy for stage I lung cancer. Study-wide context: Patients were enrolled between April 2018 and 2019 (all with stage I non-small cell lung cancer). None of the patients had concurrent treatment alongside stereotactic body radiotherapy.

This clonotype was seen many times. Trimming cost V 6 bases and J 3 bases, with 9 bases left between them. Germline CDR1 DFQATT, CDR2 SNEGSKA (reference sequence). This CDR3 has 12 residues. Starting from genomic DNA, TCR beta CDR3 was amplified through two-round multiplex PCR. TRBV and TRBJ genes each had their own specific primers in first-round PCR. TCRdb called the multiplex PCR reads again in MiXCR, with one record for every CDR3 protein. The top ten clones hold roughly 25% of a sample with roughly 14,000 distinct CDR3 sequences, around 29% of them seen once. This receptor was obtained from a donor older than 45 with non-small cell lung cancer. The rearrangement joins TRBV20-1 to TRBJ2-1; D possibly corresponds to TRBD1 (6 bases). The sample was PBMCs, taken before or after stereotactic body radiation therapy (not recorded which). CDR3: CSAGQIYNEQFF. As DNA, the CDR3 is TGCAGTGCCGGACAGATCTACAATGAGCAGTTCTTC.